The 17 T cell receptor beta chains below were found in one sample sequenced in a study of human T cells and chemical hapten exposure. The time point denotes: patch test 2, 6 weeks after DPC sensitization. Treatment indicated: therapeutic diphenylcyclopropenone sensitization with weekly scalp DPC. MiXCR was run by TCRdb on the RACE reads, yielding one entry per CDR3 protein. This sample has 75,000 to 90,000 distinct CDR3 sequences; roughly a tenth occur once, and the top ten carry around 5%. The source was whole blood, collected in connection with sensitization to the hapten diphenylcyclopropenone (DPC). These receptors were taken from a woman aged 45 to 65 with alopecia areata. Some clones in this sample may be carry-over from other donors' samples.

The genes are TRBV20-1 and TRBJ1-2; 9 bases line up with TRBD1. The germline gives CDR1 DFQATT, CDR2 SNEGSKA (reference sequence). There are 14 residues in the CDR3. J lost 6 bases, V lost 3 bases, and 8 bases had no gene match. CDR3 DNA: TGCAGTGCTAGGAGGACAGGGGTTCGTGATGGCTACACCTTC. Protein: CSARRTGVRDGYTF.

Many counts were recorded for this clonotype. V usage is TRBV29-1 and J usage is TRBJ2-1; 8 bases are a match to TRBD2. Unmatched junction bases numbered 9, after V lost 7 bases and J lost 4 bases. This CDR3 is built from 14 residues. Germline CDR1 reads SQVTM; CDR2 reads ANQGSEA. The CDR3 bases are TGCAGCGCCGATACTAGCGGAGTGTACAATGAGCAGTTCTTC. Protein product: CSADTSGVYNEQFF.

This rearrangement joins TRBV11-2 to TRBJ2-1, with TRBD2 matching over 8 bases. This CDR3 comprises 14 residues. Germline V gene data show CDR1 as SGHAT and CDR2 as FQNNGV. V shed 4 bases and J 6 bases; nucleotides not matched to a gene: 5. This CDR3 reads CASSYGAGANEQFF. The CDR3 DNA reads as TGTGCCAGCAGCTACGGAGCGGGAGCCAATGAGCAGTTCTTC.

This clonotype was seen repeatedly, ten times or more. This chain joins TRBV20-1 and TRBJ1-1; D is possibly TRBD1 (5 bases). Germline V gene data show CDR1 as DFQATT and CDR2 as SNEGSKA (reference sequence). Trimming took 3 bases from V and 3 from J, leaving 14 bases between them. This CDR3 has 14 amino acids. CDR3 amino acids: CSASSRGWDTEAFF. CDR3 coding DNA: TGCAGTGCTAGTTCTCGGGGCTGGGACACTGAAGCTTTCTTT.

V usage is TRBV6-6 and J usage is TRBJ1-2; unclear D gene. Germline loops: CDR1 MNHNY, CDR2 SVGAGI (reference sequence). This CDR3 comprises 17 residues. V was trimmed by 0 bases and J by 0 bases, leaving 14 bases between them. CDR3 coding DNA: TGTGCCAGCAGTTACTCGAATATTGCCAGCCCTAACTATGGCTACACCTTC. Encoded protein: CASSYSNIASPNYGYTF.

This clonotype turned up a few times. The CDR3 nucleotides are TGTGCCAGCAGTCCCCCTTTGGGGGGCCCAGCACTTTACGAGCAGTACTTC. The encoded protein is CASSPPLGGPALYEQYF. The rearrangement uses TRBV12-3 or TRBV12-4 and TRBJ2-7; the D call may be TRBD1 or TRBD2 (6 bases each). V lost 5 bases and J lost 4, with 24 bases in between. The CDR3 contains 17 residues.

The V call is TRBV20-1, the J call TRBJ1-1; D remains ambiguous. Between the trimmed V and J ends, which lost 7 bases and 0 bases, there was a span of 12 bases. Germline loops: CDR1 DFQATT, CDR2 SNEGSKA (reference sequence). The CDR3 length is 13 residues. CDR3 protein: CSVPKTVNTEAFF. Here the CDR3 DNA reads TGCAGTGTCCCAAAAACAGTGAACACTGAAGCTTTCTTT.

Comments on this clonotype: A single base separates this from a much larger clone, so it may be a read error. V and J are TRBV24-1 and TRBJ2-4, with 9 positions matching TRBD1. Germline V gene sequence: CDR1 KGHDR, CDR2 SFDVKD. V dropped 4 bases and J dropped 1; count of bases not matched to a gene: 10. The CDR3 covers 18 residues. The CDR3 protein is CATSDSGTGMRAKNIQYF. DNA for the CDR3: TGTGCCACCAGTGACTCCGGGACAGGGATGAGGGCCAAAAACATTCAGTACTTC.

This clonotype occurred many times. The V call is TRBV30, the J call TRBJ1-4; D remains ambiguous. The V gene's germline CDR1 is GTSNPN and CDR2 SVGIG (reference sequence). This CDR3 has 16 residues. Trimming left V 0 bases short and J 0 bases short, with 11 bases between. CDR3 DNA sequence: TGTGCCTGGAGTGTACGGAGAGTCGCAACTAATGAAAAACTGTTTTTT. Its translation: CAWSVRRVATNEKLFF.

The V gene is TRBV7-2, the J gene TRBJ2-5; tentative D call: TRBD1 (5 bases). V lost 6 bases and J 4 bases, leaving 12 bases between the germline ends. Germline lookup yields CDR1 SGHTA and CDR2 FQGNSA. The CDR3 spans 13 residues. The CDR3 reads CASRPGRVETQYF. The CDR3 bases are TGTGCCAGCAGACCAGGGCGCGTAGAGACCCAGTACTTC.

This clonotype was detected many times. The V and J genes are TRBV7-8 and TRBJ2-7; 7 bases fit TRBD2. V was clipped by 2 bases and J by 2 bases; unmatched bases: 6. Germline-derived CDR1 and CDR2 are SGHVS and FQNEAQ. The CDR3 spans 15 residues. The CDR3 protein is CASSLRTSATYEQYF. The DNA of the CDR3 is TGTGCCAGCAGCTTAAGAACTAGCGCCACCTACGAGCAGTACTTC.

This clonotype showed up many times. The gene calls are TRBV7-9 and TRBJ2-5, with 10 bases identical to TRBD1. The length of the CDR3 is 16 residues. V was clipped by 5 bases and J by 0 bases; unmatched bases: 6. In germline, CDR1 is SEHNR, CDR2 FQNEAQ (reference sequence). This chain's CDR3 is CASSIGTGDHQETQYF. CDR3 in DNA: TGTGCCAGCAGCATTGGGACAGGGGATCACCAAGAGACCCAGTACTTC.

This clonotype was detected only a few times. This chain joins TRBV12-3 or TRBV12-4 and TRBJ2-7, with D possibly being TRBD1 or TRBD2 (6 bases each). V lost 6 bases to trimming and J lost 2 bases, with 17 bases between them. CDR3 length: 15 residues. CDR3: CASSPTGGGTYEQYF. As DNA, the CDR3 is TGTGCCAGCAGCCCCACCGGAGGGGGAACCTACGAGCAGTACTTC.

This clonotype came up many times. The chain uses TRBV28 and TRBJ1-2; a weak D match, TRBD1 (5 bases). V gave up 6 bases and J gave up 3 bases, with 11 bases separating them. The length of the CDR3 is 13 residues. CDR1 and CDR2 from the germline V gene are MDHEN and SYDVKM. CDR3 sequence (DNA): TGTGCCAGCAGAAGCGGGGGGTACTATGGCTACACCTTC. It yields the protein CASRSGGYYGYTF.

This clonotype came up many times. The chain links TRBV18 to TRBJ2-7, with D unresolved. The CDR3 length is 16 residues. In germline, CDR1 is KGHSH, CDR2 LQKENI. Between the trimmed V and J ends, which lost 4 bases and 3 bases, there was a span of 19 bases. The CDR3: CASSLQPGRTNYEQYF. CDR3 DNA: TGTGCCAGCTCACTACAACCCGGGCGGACCAACTACGAGCAGTACTTC.

This clonotype was counted many times. This chain links TRBV27 with TRBJ1-4; TRBD1 might be the D (5 bases). V was shortened by 5 bases and J by 10 bases, with 11 bases between the two germline ends. CDR3 length: 12 residues. The germline V gene has CDR1 MNHEY and CDR2 SMNVEV (reference sequence). This CDR3 is CASSQNGGKLFF. DNA for the CDR3: TGTGCCAGCAGTCAAAACGGGGGAAAACTGTTTTTT.

This clonotype occurred many times. This chain connects TRBV7-2 to TRBJ2-2; TRBD2 agrees at 12 bases. Germline lookup yields CDR1 SGHTA and CDR2 FQGNSA. V shed 6 bases and J 2 bases; nucleotides not matched to a gene: 4. The CDR3 is 16 amino acids. DNA for the CDR3: TGTGCCAGCAGGAGGACTAGCGGGACAAACACCGGGGAGCTGTTTTTT. Its protein product is CASRRTSGTNTGELFF.